This paragraph reports one T cell receptor beta chain. The antigen remains undetermined. The CDR3 runs to 16 residues. The junction had 3 bases not matched to a gene; V was cut back by 0 bases and J by 3 bases. Germline CDR1 and CDR2: SEHNR and FQNEAQ (reference sequence). Only in-frame clones appear in the TCRdb table, and some are missing; sequencing was by immunoSEQ multiplex PCR. The data show 150,000 to 200,000 clones, about 86% seen once. The donors were part of the roughly 130-subject validation cohort, which stood apart from the approximately 640-subject first cohort. These data belong to a study of cytomegalovirus exposure and HLA in healthy donors. Study background: The same platform was used for the roughly 110 validation repertoires as for the 666 first-cohort repertoires, as reported in a later analysis. Points from the study as a whole: Reports showed the classifier diagnosing cytomegalovirus status with high specificity and sensitivity.

Source material: PBMCs. The clonotype originates from a young woman in good health and CMV-seronegative. The V and J genes are TRBV7-9 and TRBJ2-3, with 10 bases identical to TRBD1. The CDR3 region is CASSLATGGGTDTQYF. The CDR3 bases are TGTGCCAGCAGCTTAGCGACAGGGGGCGGGACAGATACGCAGTATTTT.